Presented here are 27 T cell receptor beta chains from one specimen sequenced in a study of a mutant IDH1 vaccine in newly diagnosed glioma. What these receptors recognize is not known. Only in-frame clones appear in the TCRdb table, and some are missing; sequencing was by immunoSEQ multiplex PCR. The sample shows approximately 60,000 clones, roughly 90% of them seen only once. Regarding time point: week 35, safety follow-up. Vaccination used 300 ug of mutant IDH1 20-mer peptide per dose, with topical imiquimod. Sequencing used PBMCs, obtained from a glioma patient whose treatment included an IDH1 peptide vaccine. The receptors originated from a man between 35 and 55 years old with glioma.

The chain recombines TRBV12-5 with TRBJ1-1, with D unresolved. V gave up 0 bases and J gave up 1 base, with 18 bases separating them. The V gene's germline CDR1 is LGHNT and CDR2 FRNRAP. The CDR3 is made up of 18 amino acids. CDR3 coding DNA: TGTGCTAGTGGTTTGGTACTCGCCGGAGTATCTAAGAACACTGAAGCTTTCTTT. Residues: CASGLVLAGVSKNTEAFF.

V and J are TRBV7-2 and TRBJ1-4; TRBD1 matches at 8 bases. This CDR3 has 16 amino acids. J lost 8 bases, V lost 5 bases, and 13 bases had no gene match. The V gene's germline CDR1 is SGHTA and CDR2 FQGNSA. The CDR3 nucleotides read TGTGCCAGCAGCGTCACGGACAGGGTCGAGTACGAAAAACTGTTTTTT. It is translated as CASSVTDRVEYEKLFF.

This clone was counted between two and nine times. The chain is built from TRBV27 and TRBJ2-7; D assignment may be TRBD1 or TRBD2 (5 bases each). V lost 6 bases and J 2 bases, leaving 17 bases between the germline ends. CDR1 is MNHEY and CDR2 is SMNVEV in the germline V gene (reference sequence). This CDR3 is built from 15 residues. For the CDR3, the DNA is TGTGCCAGCAGCGAACTTACCGGGGCAACCTACGAGCAGTACTTC. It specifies CASSELTGATYEQYF.

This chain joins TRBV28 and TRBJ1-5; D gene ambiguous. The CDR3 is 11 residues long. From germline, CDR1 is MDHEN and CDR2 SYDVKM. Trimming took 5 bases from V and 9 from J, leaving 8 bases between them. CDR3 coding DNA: TGTGCCAGCAGTCTGCGGGGGCCCCAGCATTTT. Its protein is CASSLRGPQHF.

CDR3 sequence reads: CASSQDIGVSNQPQHF. CDR3 DNA sequence: TGCGCCAGCAGCCAAGATATCGGAGTAAGCAATCAGCCCCAGCATTTT. The chain couples TRBV4-3 to TRBJ1-5; the D is unclear. This CDR3 is built from 16 residues. The germline gives CDR1 LGHNA, CDR2 YSLEER. With 0 bases removed from V and 1 base from J, the gap between germline ends came to 10 bases.

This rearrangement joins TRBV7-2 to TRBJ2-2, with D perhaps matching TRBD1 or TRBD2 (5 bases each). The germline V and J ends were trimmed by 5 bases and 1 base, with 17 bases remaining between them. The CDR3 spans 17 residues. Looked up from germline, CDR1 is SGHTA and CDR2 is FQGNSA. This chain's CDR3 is CASSPEPTAVNTGELFF. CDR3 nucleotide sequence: TGTGCCAGCAGCCCAGAGCCGACAGCGGTGAACACCGGGGAGCTGTTTTTT.

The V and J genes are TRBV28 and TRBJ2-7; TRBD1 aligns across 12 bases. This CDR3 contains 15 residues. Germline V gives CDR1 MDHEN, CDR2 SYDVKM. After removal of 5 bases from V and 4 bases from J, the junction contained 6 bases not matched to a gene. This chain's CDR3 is CASSSAGQGAYEQYF. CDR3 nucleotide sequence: TGTGCCAGCAGTAGCGCGGGACAGGGGGCATACGAGCAGTACTTC.

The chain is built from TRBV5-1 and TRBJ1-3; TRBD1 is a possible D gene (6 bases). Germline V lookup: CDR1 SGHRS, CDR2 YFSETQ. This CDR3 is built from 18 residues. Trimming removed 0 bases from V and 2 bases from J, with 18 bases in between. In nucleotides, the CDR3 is TGCGCCAGCAGCTTGGGCACCGTAGGGGGAACTACTGGAAACACCATATATTTT. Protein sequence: CASSLGTVGGTTGNTIYF.

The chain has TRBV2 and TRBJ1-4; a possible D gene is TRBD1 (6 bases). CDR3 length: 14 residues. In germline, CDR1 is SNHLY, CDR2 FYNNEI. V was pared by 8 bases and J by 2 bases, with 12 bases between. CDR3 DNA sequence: TGTGCCAGCTGGGAGGACAGTACTAATGAAAAACTGTTTTTT. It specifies CASWEDSTNEKLFF. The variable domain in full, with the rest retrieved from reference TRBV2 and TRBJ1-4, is EPEVTQTPSHQVTQMGQEVILRCVPISNHLYFYWYRQILGQKVEFLVSFYNNEISEKSEIFDDQFSVERPDGSNFTLKIRSTKLEDSAMYFCASWEDSTNEKLFFGSGTQLSVL.

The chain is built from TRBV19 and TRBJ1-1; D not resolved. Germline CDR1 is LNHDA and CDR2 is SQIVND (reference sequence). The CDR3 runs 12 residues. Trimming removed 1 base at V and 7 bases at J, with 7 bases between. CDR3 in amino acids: CASSIVAGEAFF. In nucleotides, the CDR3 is TGTGCCAGTAGTATAGTTGCGGGTGAAGCTTTCTTT.

The CDR3 sequence is CASSYSSRGGQPQHF. For the CDR3, the DNA is TGTGCCAGCAGTTACTCGAGCCGGGGTGGCCAGCCCCAGCATTTT. The gene calls are TRBV6-5 and TRBJ1-5, with D unresolved. CDR1 MNHEY and CDR2 SVGAGI come from the germline V gene. CDR3 length: 15 amino acids. V was pared by 0 bases and J by 7 bases, with 13 bases between.

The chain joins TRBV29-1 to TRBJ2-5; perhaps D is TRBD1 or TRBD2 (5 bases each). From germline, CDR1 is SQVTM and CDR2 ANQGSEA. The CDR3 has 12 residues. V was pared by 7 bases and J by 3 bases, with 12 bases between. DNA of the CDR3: TGCAGCGCGGGACGGAGCGAAGAGACCCAGTACTTC. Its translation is CSAGRSEETQYF.

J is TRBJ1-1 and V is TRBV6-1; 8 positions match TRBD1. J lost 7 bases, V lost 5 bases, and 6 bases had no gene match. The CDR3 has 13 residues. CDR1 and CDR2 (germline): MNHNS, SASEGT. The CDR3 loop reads CASSPGGIGEAFF. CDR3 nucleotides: TGTGCCAGCAGTCCAGGGGGCATCGGTGAAGCTTTCTTT.

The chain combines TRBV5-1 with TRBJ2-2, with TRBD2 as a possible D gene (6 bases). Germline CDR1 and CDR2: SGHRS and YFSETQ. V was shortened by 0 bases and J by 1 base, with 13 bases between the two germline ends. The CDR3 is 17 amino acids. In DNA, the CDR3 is TGCGCCAGCAGCTTGGCTGCGGCGGGAATGAACACCGGGGAGCTGTTTTTT. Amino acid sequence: CASSLAAAGMNTGELFF.

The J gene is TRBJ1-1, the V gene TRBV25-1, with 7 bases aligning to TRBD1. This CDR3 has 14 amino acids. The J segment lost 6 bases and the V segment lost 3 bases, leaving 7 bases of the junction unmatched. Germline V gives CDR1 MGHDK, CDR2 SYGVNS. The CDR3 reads CASSDPGGTAEAFF. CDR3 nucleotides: TGTGCCAGCAGTGATCCAGGGGGGACCGCTGAAGCTTTCTTT.

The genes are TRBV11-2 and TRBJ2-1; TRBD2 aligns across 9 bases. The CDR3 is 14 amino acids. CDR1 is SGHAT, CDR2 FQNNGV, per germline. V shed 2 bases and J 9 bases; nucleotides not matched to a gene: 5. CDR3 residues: CASSLMAGGPEQFF. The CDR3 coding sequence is TGTGCCAGCAGCTTAATGGCGGGAGGGCCTGAGCAGTTCTTC.

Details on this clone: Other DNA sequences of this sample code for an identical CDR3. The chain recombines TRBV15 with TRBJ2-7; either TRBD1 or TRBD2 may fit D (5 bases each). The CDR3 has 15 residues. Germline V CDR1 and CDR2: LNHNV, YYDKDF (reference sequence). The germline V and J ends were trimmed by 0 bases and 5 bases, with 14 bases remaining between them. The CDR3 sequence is CATSRDPGAGNEQYF. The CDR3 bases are TGTGCCACCAGCAGAGATCCCGGGGCCGGTAACGAGCAGTACTTC. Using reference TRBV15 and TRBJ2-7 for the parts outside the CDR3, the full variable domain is DAMVIQNPRYQVTQFGKPVTLSCSQTLNHNVMYWYQQKSSQAPKLLFHYYDKDFNNEADTPDNFQSRRPNTSFCFLDIRSPGLGDTAMYLCATSRDPGAGNEQYFGPGTRLTVT.

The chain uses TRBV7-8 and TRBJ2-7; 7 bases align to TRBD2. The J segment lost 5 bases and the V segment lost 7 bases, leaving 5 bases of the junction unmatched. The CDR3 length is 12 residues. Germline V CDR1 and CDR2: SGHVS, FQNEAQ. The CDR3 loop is CASKRDFHEQYF. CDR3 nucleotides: TGTGCCAGCAAGCGGGACTTCCACGAGCAGTACTTC.

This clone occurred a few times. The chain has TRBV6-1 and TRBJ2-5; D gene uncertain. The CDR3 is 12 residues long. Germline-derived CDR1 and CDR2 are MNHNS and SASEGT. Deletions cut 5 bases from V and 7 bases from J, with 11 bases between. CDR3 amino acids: CASSILSGTQYF. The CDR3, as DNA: TGTGCCAGCAGTATACTCTCGGGGACCCAGTACTTC.

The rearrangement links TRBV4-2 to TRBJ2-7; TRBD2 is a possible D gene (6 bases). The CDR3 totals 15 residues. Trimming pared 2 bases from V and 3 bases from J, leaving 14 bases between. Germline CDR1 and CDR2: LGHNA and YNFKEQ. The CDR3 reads CASSQSLTRGYEQYF. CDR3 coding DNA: TGTGCCAGCAGCCAAAGTTTGACTAGGGGCTACGAGCAGTACTTC.

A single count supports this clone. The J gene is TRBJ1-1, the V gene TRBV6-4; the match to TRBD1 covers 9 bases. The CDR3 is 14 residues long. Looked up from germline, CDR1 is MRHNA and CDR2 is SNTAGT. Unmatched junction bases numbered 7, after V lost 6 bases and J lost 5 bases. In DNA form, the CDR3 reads TGTGCCAGCAGAACCGGGACAGGGAATACTGAAGCTTTCTTT. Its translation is CASRTGTGNTEAFF.

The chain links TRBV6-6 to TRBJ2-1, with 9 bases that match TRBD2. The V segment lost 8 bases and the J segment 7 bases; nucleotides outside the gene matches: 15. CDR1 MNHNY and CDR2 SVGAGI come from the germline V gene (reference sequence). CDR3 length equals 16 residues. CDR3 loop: CASWNTGTSLRNEQFF. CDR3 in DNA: TGTGCCAGCTGGAACACCGGGACTAGCCTTCGGAATGAGCAGTTCTTC.

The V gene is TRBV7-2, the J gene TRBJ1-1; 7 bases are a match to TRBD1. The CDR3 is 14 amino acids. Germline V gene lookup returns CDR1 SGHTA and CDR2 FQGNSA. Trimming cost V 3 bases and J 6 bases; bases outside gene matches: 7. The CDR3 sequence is CASSFLRDRPEAFF. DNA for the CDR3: TGTGCCAGCAGCTTTCTCCGGGACAGACCTGAAGCTTTCTTT.

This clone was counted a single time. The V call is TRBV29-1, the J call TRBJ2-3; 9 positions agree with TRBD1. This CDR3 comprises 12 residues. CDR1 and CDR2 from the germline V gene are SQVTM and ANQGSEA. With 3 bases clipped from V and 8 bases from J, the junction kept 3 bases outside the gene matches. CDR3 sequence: CSVEATGGTQYF. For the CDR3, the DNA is TGCAGCGTTGAGGCGACAGGGGGTACGCAGTATTTT.

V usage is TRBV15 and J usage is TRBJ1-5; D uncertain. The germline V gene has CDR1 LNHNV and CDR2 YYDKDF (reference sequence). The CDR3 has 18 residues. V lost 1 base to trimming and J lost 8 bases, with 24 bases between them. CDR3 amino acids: CATSRVRFGQDPREPQHF. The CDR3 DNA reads TGTGCCACCAGCAGAGTTCGGTTTGGTCAGGACCCTCGGGAGCCCCAGCATTTT.

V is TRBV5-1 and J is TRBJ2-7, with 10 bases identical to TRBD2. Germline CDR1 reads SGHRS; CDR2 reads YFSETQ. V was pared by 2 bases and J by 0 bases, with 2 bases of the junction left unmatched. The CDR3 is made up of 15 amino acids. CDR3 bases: TGCGCCAGCAGCTTCACTAGCGGGACCTCCTACGAGCAGTACTTC. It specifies CASSFTSGTSYEQYF. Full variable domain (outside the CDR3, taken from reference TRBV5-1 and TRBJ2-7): KAGVTQTPRYLIKTRGQQVTLSCSPISGHRSVSWYQQTPGQGLQFLFEYFSETQRNKGNFPGRFSGRQFSNSRSEMNVSTLELGDSALYLCASSFTSGTSYEQYFGPGTRLTVT.

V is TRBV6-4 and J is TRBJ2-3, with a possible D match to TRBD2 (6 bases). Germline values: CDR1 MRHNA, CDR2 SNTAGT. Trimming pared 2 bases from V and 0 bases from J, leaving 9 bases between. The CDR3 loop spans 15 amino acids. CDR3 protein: CASSDGTSSTDTQYF. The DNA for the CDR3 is TGTGCCAGCAGTGACGGGACTTCCAGCACAGATACGCAGTATTTT.